Here is one TCR beta chain with its context. A read error may produce the germline difference seen at one junction end. The data originate from a study of post-analysis software for immune sequencing data. Incorporated into the TCR beta cDNA libraries were unique molecular identifiers, which served to reduce PCR and sequencing biases. With roughly 0.9 to 10 million T cells as the source, 500,000 to 650,000 cDNA molecules resulted. One entry per CDR3 protein, called by TCRdb with MiXCR from the PCR reads. The sample contains 350,000 to 500,000 distinct CDR3 sequences, approximately 39% of which appear only once. Sequenced material: blood. This sequence originates from a girl under 10 years old with multiple sclerosis.

Written as DNA, the CDR3 is TGCGGCGTTGAAATTAGCGTACACAATGAGCAGTTCTTC. It is translated as CGVEISVHNEQFF. The gene calls are TRBV29-1 and TRBJ2-1; tentatively, D is TRBD2 (5 bases). The CDR3 spans 13 residues. Germline V gives CDR1 SQVTM, CDR2 ANQGSEA.